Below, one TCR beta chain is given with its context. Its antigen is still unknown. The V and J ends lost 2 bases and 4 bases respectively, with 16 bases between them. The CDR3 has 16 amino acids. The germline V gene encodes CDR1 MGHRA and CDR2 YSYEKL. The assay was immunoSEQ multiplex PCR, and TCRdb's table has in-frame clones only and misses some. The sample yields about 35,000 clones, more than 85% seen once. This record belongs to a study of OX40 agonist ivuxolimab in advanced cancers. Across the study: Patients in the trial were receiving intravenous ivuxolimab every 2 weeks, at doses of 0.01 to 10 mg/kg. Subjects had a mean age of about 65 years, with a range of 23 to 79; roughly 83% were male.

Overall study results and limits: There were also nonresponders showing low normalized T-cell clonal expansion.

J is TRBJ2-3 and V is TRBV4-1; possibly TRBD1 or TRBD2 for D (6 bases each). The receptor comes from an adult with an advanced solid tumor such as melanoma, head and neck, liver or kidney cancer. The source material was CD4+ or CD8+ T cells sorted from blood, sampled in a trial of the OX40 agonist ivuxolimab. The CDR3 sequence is CASSQLGAGGADTQYF. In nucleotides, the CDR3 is TGCGCCAGCAGCCAACTCGGTGCCGGGGGCGCAGATACGCAGTATTTT.